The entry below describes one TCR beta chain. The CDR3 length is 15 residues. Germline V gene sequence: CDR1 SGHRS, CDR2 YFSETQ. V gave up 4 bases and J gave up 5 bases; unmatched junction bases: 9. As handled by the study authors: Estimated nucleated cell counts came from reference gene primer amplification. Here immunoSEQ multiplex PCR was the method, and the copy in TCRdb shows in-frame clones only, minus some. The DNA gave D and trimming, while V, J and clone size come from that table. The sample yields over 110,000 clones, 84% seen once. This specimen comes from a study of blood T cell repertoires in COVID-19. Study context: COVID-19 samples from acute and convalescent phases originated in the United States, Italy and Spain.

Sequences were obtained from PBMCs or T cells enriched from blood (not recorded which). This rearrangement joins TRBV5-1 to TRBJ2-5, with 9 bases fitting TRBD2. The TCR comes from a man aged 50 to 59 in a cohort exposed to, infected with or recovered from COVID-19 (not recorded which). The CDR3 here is CASSRLAGVSETQYF. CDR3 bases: TGCGCCAGCAGCCGGTTAGCGGGGGTGTCGGAGACCCAGTACTTC.